This TCR beta chain was found in a study of T cell repertoires in cytomegalovirus infection. Findings and caveats of the study: The response measured ex vivo was dominated by TCR beta clonotypes (HLA-C-restricted and CMV-specific).

TCRdb analysed the reads with MiXCR anew, one entry per CDR3 protein. The table records approximately 310,000 distinct CDR3 sequences, around 25% of them present only once. The sample holds many counts of this clonotype. What it binds is unknown. The length of the CDR3 is 18 residues. The germline gives CDR1 MGHDK, CDR2 SYGVNS. Trimming pared 6 bases from V and 0 bases from J, leaving 18 bases between. This receptor was obtained from a human donor in good health (CMV status not recorded). Some clones in this sample may be carry-over from other donors' samples. The rearrangement uses TRBV25-1 and TRBJ1-6; tentatively, D is TRBD1 (6 bases). Sequenced material: cultured PBMCs, taken from culture after CMV antigen stimulation. The CDR3 DNA reads as TGTGCCAGCAGCAGGGCAGGGGCTGAAAGCTCCTATAATTCACCCCTCCACTTT. Translation gives CASSRAGAESSYNSPLHF.